The clone carrying this T cell receptor beta chain was observed many times. The data were taken from a study of metastatic and nonmetastatic thyroid tumors. The wider study: Where malignant and benign thyroid patients were concerned, repertoires were compared across blood and tumor or nodule tissue.

The CDR3 has 14 residues. Looked up from germline, CDR1 is SGHRS and CDR2 is YFSETQ. V was pared by 2 bases and J by 2 bases, with 11 bases between. No treatment of any kind had been given to any patient before thyroid surgery. Through MiXCR, TCRdb re-clonotyped the PCR reads. The sample holds over 15,000 clones, roughly 17% seen once. The TCR sequence derives from a male donor with papillary thyroid cancer or a benign thyroid nodule (not recorded which). Some clones in this sample may be carry-over from other donors' samples. The chain is built from TRBV5-1 and TRBJ2-7; D perhaps matches TRBD1 (5 bases). The source material was blood. CDR3 sequence (DNA): TGCGCCAGCAGCTTTAACAGGTTCACCTACGAGCAGTACTTC. Translation: CASSFNRFTYEQYF.